These 6 T cell receptor beta chains were sequenced from one sample in a study of somatic mutations in cytotoxic T cells in rheumatoid arthritis. TCRdb keeps only in-frame clones here, not all; method: immunoSEQ multiplex PCR. The data show roughly 15,000 clones, more than 65% seen once. The material sequenced was CD8+ T cells sorted from blood. The receptors were gathered from an adult with rheumatoid arthritis.

V and J are TRBV19 and TRBJ1-1, with D possibly matching TRBD1 (5 bases). V was cut by 8 bases and J by 1 base, with 11 bases left in between. The CDR3 is 13 residues long. Germline assignment: CDR1 LNHDA and CDR2 SQIVND (reference sequence). CDR3 region: CASEARENTEAFF. CDR3 nucleotides: TGTGCCAGTGAAGCCAGGGAGAACACTGAAGCTTTCTTT.

This clone was detected only once. The chain uses TRBV11-2 and TRBJ2-5; possible D gene TRBD1, 5 bases. The V gene lost 3 bases and the J gene lost 5 bases, with 22 bases spanning the gap. CDR3 length equals 17 residues. Per the germline V gene, CDR1 is SGHAT and CDR2 is FQNNGV. The CDR3 coding sequence is TGTGCCAGCAGCTTGGGGCTTATCAACCCGGCTTACGAGACCCAGTACTTC. Protein sequence: CASSLGLINPAYETQYF.

Turning to this clone: At one of its ends the junction is not consistent with the germline gene, which may arise from a read error. This chain links TRBV7-2 with TRBJ2-1; TRBD2 agrees at 10 bases. The CDR3 totals 16 residues. Germline V lookup: CDR1 SGHTA, CDR2 FQGNSA. CDR3 protein: CASSLGAGGDYNEQFF. The CDR3 DNA is TGTGCCAGCAGTTTAGGAGCGGGGGGGGATTACAATGAGCAGTTCTTC.

The chain recombines TRBV28 with TRBJ2-1; 12 bases map to TRBD2. This CDR3 is 16 amino acids long. Looked up from germline, CDR1 is MDHEN and CDR2 is SYDVKM. The V and J ends lost 8 bases and 8 bases, in that order; junction bases with no gene match: 13. DNA of the CDR3: TGTGCCAGCCGCACTAGCGGGGGGCCCTCCATCGATGAGCAGTTCTTC. This gives the protein CASRTSGGPSIDEQFF. The full variable domain, its missing parts supplied by reference TRBV28 and TRBJ2-1, is DVKVTQSSRYLVKRTGEKVFLECVQDMDHENMFWYRQDPGLGLRLIYFSYDVKMKEKGDIPEGYSVSREKKERFSLILESASTNQTSMYLCASRTSGGPSIDEQFFGPGTRLTVL.

By share of the sample, this clone is large (0.1 to 1%). The genes are TRBV2 and TRBJ1-3, with 7 nucleotides matching TRBD1. Trimming cost V 7 bases and J 0 bases; bases outside gene matches: 9. The CDR3 has 16 residues. Germline lookup yields CDR1 SNHLY and CDR2 FYNNEI. CDR3 amino acids: CASTTGQTGSGNTIYF. CDR3 sequence (DNA): TGTGCCAGCACTACGGGACAGACCGGCTCTGGAAACACCATATATTTT.

This chain links TRBV7-9 with TRBJ2-7; possibly TRBD1 or TRBD2 for D (5 bases each). The CDR3 is made up of 16 amino acids. Between the trimmed V and J ends, which lost 4 bases and 8 bases, there was a span of 24 bases. Germline CDR1 and CDR2: SEHNR and FQNEAQ (reference sequence). This CDR3 reads CASSSPHGTTQFQQYF. CDR3 nucleotides: TGTGCCAGCAGCTCACCCCACGGGACCACGCAATTCCAGCAGTACTTC.